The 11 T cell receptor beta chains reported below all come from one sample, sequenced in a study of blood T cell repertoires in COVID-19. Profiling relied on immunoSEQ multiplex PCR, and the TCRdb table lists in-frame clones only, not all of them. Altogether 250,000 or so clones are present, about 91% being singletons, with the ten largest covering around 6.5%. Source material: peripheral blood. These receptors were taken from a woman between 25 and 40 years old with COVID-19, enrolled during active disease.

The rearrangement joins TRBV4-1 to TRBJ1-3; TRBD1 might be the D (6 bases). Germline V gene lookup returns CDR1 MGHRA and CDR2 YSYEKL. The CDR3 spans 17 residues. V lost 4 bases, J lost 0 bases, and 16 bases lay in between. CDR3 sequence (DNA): TGCGCCAGCAGCCTCGCTCCCGGACAGCTCTCTGGAAACACCATATATTTT. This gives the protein CASSLAPGQLSGNTIYF.

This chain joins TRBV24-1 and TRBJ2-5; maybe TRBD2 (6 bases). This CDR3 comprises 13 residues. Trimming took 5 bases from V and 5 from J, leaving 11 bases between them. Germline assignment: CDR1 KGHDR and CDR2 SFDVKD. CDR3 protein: CATSAGEWETQYF. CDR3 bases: TGTGCCACCAGTGCGGGGGAGTGGGAGACCCAGTACTTC.

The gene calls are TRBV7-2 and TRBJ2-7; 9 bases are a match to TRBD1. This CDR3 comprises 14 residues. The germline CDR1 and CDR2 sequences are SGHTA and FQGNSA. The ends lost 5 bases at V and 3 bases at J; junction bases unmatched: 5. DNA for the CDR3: TGTGCCAGCAGCCCCGGGACAGGGCGCTACGAGCAGTACGTC. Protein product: CASSPGTGRYEQYV.

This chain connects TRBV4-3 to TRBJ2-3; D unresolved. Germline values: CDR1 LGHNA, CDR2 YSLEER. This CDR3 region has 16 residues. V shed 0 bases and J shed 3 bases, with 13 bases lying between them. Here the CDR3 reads CASSQDLSSSTDTQYF. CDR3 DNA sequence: TGCGCCAGCAGCCAAGATCTGTCCTCTAGTACAGATACGCAGTATTTT.

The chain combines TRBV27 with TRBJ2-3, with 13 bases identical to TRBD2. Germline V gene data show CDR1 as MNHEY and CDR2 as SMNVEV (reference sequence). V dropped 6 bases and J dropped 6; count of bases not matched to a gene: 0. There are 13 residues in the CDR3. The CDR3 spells CASRLAGGDTQYF. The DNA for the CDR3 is TGTGCCAGCAGACTAGCGGGGGGGGATACGCAGTATTTT.

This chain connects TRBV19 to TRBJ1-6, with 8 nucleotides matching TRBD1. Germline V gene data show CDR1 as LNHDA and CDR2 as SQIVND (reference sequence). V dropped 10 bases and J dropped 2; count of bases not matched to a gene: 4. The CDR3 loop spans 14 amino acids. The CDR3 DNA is TGTGCCACCCCGACAGGGGCCTATAATTCACCCCTCCACTTT. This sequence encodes CATPTGAYNSPLHF.

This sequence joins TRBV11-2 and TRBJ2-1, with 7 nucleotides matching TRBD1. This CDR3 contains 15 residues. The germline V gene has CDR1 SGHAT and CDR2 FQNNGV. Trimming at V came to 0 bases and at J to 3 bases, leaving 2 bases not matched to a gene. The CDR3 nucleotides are TGTGCCAGCAGCTTAGACAGGGGGAACTACAATGAGCAGTTCTTC. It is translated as CASSLDRGNYNEQFF.

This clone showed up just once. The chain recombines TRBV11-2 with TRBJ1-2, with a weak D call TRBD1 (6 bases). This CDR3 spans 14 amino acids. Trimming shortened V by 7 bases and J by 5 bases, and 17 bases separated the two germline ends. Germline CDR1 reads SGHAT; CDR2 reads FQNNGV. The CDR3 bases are TGTGCCAGCAACTTGGGGGCTGTGGGGTATGGCTACACCTTC. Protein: CASNLGAVGYGYTF.

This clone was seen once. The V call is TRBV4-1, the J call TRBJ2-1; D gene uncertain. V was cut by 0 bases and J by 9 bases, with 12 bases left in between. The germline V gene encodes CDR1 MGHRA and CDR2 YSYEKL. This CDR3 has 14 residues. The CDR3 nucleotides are TGCGCCAGCAGCCAAGAAGGTATACGCGGTGAGCAGTTCTTC. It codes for CASSQEGIRGEQFF.

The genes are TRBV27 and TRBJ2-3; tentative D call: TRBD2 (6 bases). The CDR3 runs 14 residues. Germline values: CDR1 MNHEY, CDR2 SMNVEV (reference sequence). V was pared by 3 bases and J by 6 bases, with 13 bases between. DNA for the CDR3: TGTGCCAGCAGTTTGGGCGCCGGGGGTGATACGCAGTATTTT. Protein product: CASSLGAGGDTQYF.

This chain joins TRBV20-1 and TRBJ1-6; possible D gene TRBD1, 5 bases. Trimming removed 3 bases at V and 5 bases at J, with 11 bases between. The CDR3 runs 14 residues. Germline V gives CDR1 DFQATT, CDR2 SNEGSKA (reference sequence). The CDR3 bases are TGCAGTGCTAGTGGGGCCTCGGATAATTCACCCCTCCACTTT. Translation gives CSASGASDNSPLHF.